These T cell receptor beta chains were read from a single sample in a study of T-cell memory formation after mild COVID-19. Each CDR3 protein gets one entry after TCRdb re-called the 5' RACE reads with MiXCR. The table shows a few hundred thousand distinct CDR3 sequences, with 14% occurring only once. Sequencing used PBMCs or a T cell subset sorted from them (not recorded which). The receptors shown here come from a man younger than 35 who had mild COVID-19 (a few samples of this study predate the infection). Cell type and time point are not known. Each CDR3 is given with its conserved first and last residue. A D gene is named only where the DNA matches it firmly. Only some rows state a clone size, as once, few, many or a class for expanded clones.

J gene	clone size	D gene	V gene	CDR3 DNA	CDR3 protein
TRBJ2-3	.	TRBD1	TRBV12-3/TRBV12-4	TGTGCCAGCAGTCGCCGACAGGGGGGCACAGATACGCAGTATTTT	CASSRRQGGTDTQYF
TRBJ2-1	few	.	TRBV7-9	TGTGCCAGCAGCCCCCCTGTGCTTGAGCCCCCGTACAATGAGCAGTTCTTC	CASSPPVLEPPYNEQFF
TRBJ2-7	.	TRBD2	TRBV6-1	TGTGCCAGCAGTGAAGCGCGGGGGTTGGTGGACGAGCAGTACTTC	CASSEARGLVDEQYF
TRBJ2-5	.	.	TRBV18	TGTGCCAGCTCACCATTAGCGATCCAAGAGACCCAGCACTTC	CASSPLAIQETQHF
TRBJ1-5	few	TRBD1	TRBV20-1	TGCAGTGCTCGTCCGGGACAGGGGGTTTGGGGCAATCAGCCCCAGCATTTT	CSARPGQGVWGNQPQHF
TRBJ1-2	few	.	TRBV15	TGTGCCACCAGCAGTGGCTGGGGCTACACCTTC	CATSSGWGYTF
TRBJ2-5	once	TRBD1	TRBV19	TGTGCCAGTAGTGCCGGACAGGGGGCGCAAAACCCCCAAGAGACCCAGTACTTC	CASSAGQGAQNPQETQYF
TRBJ2-5	few	.	TRBV10-3	TGTGCCATCAGGGCTGAGGGGGGCCTTGAGACCCAGTACTTC	CAIRAEGGLETQYF
TRBJ2-3	.	TRBD2	TRBV30	TGTGCCTTCGGGACTACCGGGACAGATACGCAGTATTTT	CAFGTTGTDTQYF
TRBJ2-7	.	TRBD1	TRBV6-2/TRBV6-3	TGTGCCAGCAGTAAACGCCGGGACAGGGCCTATCGCGAGCAGTACTTC	CASSKRRDRAYREQYF
TRBJ1-1	.	.	TRBV7-2	TGTGCCAGCAGTCCTTATGGCCTCTCAACTCAAGCTTTCTTT	CASSPYGLSTQAFF
TRBJ2-5	few	TRBD2	TRBV27	TGTGCCAGCAGTTTTCTCACTAGCGGGCACAAAGAGACCCAGTACTTC	CASSFLTSGHKETQYF
TRBJ2-1	few	TRBD1	TRBV3-1	TGTGCCAGCAGCTCTACATGGTACAGGGGGAATGAGCAGTTCTTC	CASSSTWYRGNEQFF
TRBJ1-4	.	.	TRBV6-5	TGTGCCAGCAGTTACGGGACTAGGGGGAATGAAAAACTGTTTTTT	CASSYGTRGNEKLFF
TRBJ2-5	few	TRBD2	TRBV20-1	TGCAGTGCCGACACCCACGGACTAGCGGGGGGGCCAGGGACCCAGTACTTC	CSADTHGLAGGPGTQYF
TRBJ2-2	few	.	TRBV12-3/TRBV12-4	TGTGCCAGCAGGCAGGGCGTCGGGGAGCTGTTTTTT	CASRQGVGELFF
TRBJ1-1	few	.	TRBV19	TGTGCCAGTACCTACCGACTGAACACTGAAGCTTTCTTT	CASTYRLNTEAFF
TRBJ2-1	.	TRBD2	TRBV5-6	TGTGCCAGCACCCCTACTAGCGGCCCTTACAATGAGCAGTTCTTC	CASTPTSGPYNEQFF
TRBJ2-5	few	TRBD2	TRBV6-9	TGTGCCAGCAGCTCCTCCTCGGGAGGGTCGGGTTTGCAAGAGACCCAGTACTTC	CASSSSSGGSGLQETQYF
TRBJ1-6	.	.	TRBV4-1	TGCGCCAGCAGCCAGCTGGATAATTCACCCCTCCACTTT	CASSQLDNSPLHF
TRBJ2-1	few	TRBD2	TRBV15	TGTGCCACCAGCAGAACTAGCGGGGGGCACTATTACAATGAGCAGTTCTTC	CATSRTSGGHYYNEQFF
TRBJ2-2	.	.	TRBV5-1	TGCGCCAGCAGGGTTGGCTCGGACACCGGGGAGCTGTTTTTT	CASRVGSDTGELFF
TRBJ2-7	.	TRBD1	TRBV7-6	TGTGCCAGCAGCTGGTCGGACAGGGGAATAAACGAGCAGTACTTC	CASSWSDRGINEQYF
TRBJ2-2	.	.	TRBV7-9	TGTGCCAGCAGCTTAATCGGACTGAGCACCGGGGAGCTGTTTTTT	CASSLIGLSTGELFF
TRBJ2-7	.	.	TRBV11-2	TGTGCCAGCAGCTTAGGCCTAGCGAGGGAGCAGTACTTC	CASSLGLAREQYF
TRBJ1-5	many	TRBD1	TRBV12-3/TRBV12-4	TGTGCCAGCAGCCCGGGACAGCGGAATCAGCCCCAGCATTTT	CASSPGQRNQPQHF
TRBJ2-1	many	.	TRBV5-1	TGCGCCAGCAGCTTGGCAGGGGACAACTACAATGAGCAGTTCTTC	CASSLAGDNYNEQFF
TRBJ1-1	.	.	TRBV6-1	TGTGCCAGCAGTGACACCATGAACACTGAAGCTTTCTTT	CASSDTMNTEAFF
TRBJ1-5	few	.	TRBV5-1	TGCGCCAGCAGCCCCCAAGGTCTTAGCAATCAGCCCCAGCATTTT	CASSPQGLSNQPQHF
TRBJ2-1	few	.	TRBV5-1	TGCGCCAGCAGCTCTACAGGGCCACCCTACAATGAGCAGTTCTTC	CASSSTGPPYNEQFF
TRBJ2-1	few	TRBD2	TRBV20-1	TGCAGTGCTAGAGGGACTAGCGGGGGCCCGGGGGATGAGCAGTTCTTC	CSARGTSGGPGDEQFF
TRBJ2-5	few	.	TRBV5-1	TGCGCCAGCAGCTTGGCTTTAACGGGGACCCAGTACTTC	CASSLALTGTQYF
TRBJ2-7	.	TRBD1	TRBV3-1	TGTGCCAGCAGCCAAGACCAATTCGGGACAGGGTTGGACGAGCAGTACTTC	CASSQDQFGTGLDEQYF
TRBJ2-3	.	TRBD2	TRBV7-9	TGTGCCAGCAGCTTTATCGGTAGCGGGAGTAACCGCACAGATACGCAGTATTTT	CASSFIGSGSNRTDTQYF
TRBJ1-6	few	.	TRBV7-9	TGTGCCAGCAGCCCGGAATGGTCTCTAAATTCACCCCTCCACTTT	CASSPEWSLNSPLHF
TRBJ2-1	few	TRBD2	TRBV7-8	TGTGCCAGCAGCTTTCAGCGGGGGGTAGGCAATGAGCAGTTCTTC	CASSFQRGVGNEQFF
TRBJ2-1	many	TRBD2	TRBV5-1	TGCGCCAGCAGCGCGGGACTAGCGGGGGGGCAAGAGCAGTTCTTC	CASSAGLAGGQEQFF
TRBJ1-2	many	.	TRBV5-1	TGCGCCAGCAGCGACTACGGGAAATATGGCTACACCTTC	CASSDYGKYGYTF
TRBJ1-1	.	.	TRBV7-2	TGTGCCAGCAGCTGGGGACGGAGCAACACTGAAGCTTTCTTT	CASSWGRSNTEAFF
TRBJ2-7	.	.	TRBV5-1	TGCGCCAGCAGCTTGGAGCTGGGGGCCCTATCCTACGAGCAGTACTTC	CASSLELGALSYEQYF
TRBJ1-5	few	.	TRBV9	TGTGCCAGCAGCGGTGATAGGGGGGATCAGCCCCAGCATTTT	CASSGDRGDQPQHF
TRBJ2-7	few	.	TRBV6-2/TRBV6-3	TGTGCCAGCAGTGAGGACTACGAGCAGTACTTC	CASSEDYEQYF
TRBJ2-7	many	.	TRBV11-2	TGTGCCAGCAGCTTAGCCGGAGTAGGAGCCTACGAGCAGTACTTC	CASSLAGVGAYEQYF
TRBJ2-7	few	TRBD2	TRBV11-1	TGTGCCAGCAGCCAGGGCGGGGGTATGAACTTC	CASSQGGGMNF
TRBJ2-1	.	.	TRBV18	TGTGCCAGCTCACCACCGGGGACATTCAATGAGCAGTTCTTC	CASSPPGTFNEQFF
TRBJ2-3	many	.	TRBV5-1	TGCGCCAGCAGCTGGGACAAGGATACGCAGTATTTT	CASSWDKDTQYF